Below are 17 T cell receptor beta chains sequenced from a single sample in a study of graft-versus-host responses after intestinal transplantation. The antigens these receptors bind are not known. The data were produced by immunoSEQ multiplex PCR, yet TCRdb's version contains in-frame clones alone and is incomplete. Among under 150,000 clones listed, just under 95% were seen once. The sample here was unstimulated CD4+ T cells sorted from spleen or lymph node cells, taken before intestinal transplant. The receptors here all came from a human donor who received an intestinal transplant.

The V and J genes are TRBV7-6 and TRBJ2-3; TRBD1 agrees at 8 bases. Germline V CDR1 and CDR2: SGHVS, FNYEAQ. The CDR3 runs 16 residues. V gave up 5 bases and J gave up 4 bases; unmatched junction bases: 11. The DNA of the CDR3 is TGTGCCAGCAGCCTCCGGACAGGGATAGGACCAGATACGCAGTATTTT. Protein sequence: CASSLRTGIGPDTQYF.

This rearrangement joins TRBV9 to TRBJ2-7; D is possibly TRBD1 (6 bases). V shed 0 bases and J shed 6 bases, with 10 bases lying between them. This CDR3 spans 13 amino acids. The germline gives CDR1 SGDLS, CDR2 YYNGEE. DNA of the CDR3: TGTGCCAGCAGCGTAGAACGCAGGGGCGAGCAGTACTTC. It yields the protein CASSVERRGEQYF.

The rearrangement joins TRBV29-1 to TRBJ2-1; the D is unclear. The CDR3 has 11 residues. Deletions cut 4 bases from V and 2 bases from J, with 3 bases between. Germline loops: CDR1 SQVTM, CDR2 ANQGSEA. CDR3 amino acids: CSVGAYNEQFF. CDR3 DNA sequence: TGCAGCGTTGGGGCCTACAATGAGCAGTTCTTC.

The chain has TRBV25-1 and TRBJ2-1; a weak D match, TRBD1 (8 bases). Between the trimmed V and J ends, which lost 3 bases and 7 bases, there was a span of 22 bases. This CDR3 contains 17 residues. Germline-derived CDR1 and CDR2 are MGHDK and SYGVNS. The CDR3 sequence: CASSEGEGRGLYNEQFF. Written as DNA, the CDR3 is TGTGCCAGCAGTGAGGGGGAGGGCAGGGGGCTGTATAATGAGCAGTTCTTC.

This clone was seen only once. V is TRBV5-1 and J is TRBJ1-2; D is possibly TRBD1 (6 bases). CDR3 length: 16 residues. V lost 2 bases and J lost 6, with 20 bases in between. Germline CDR1 reads SGHRS; CDR2 reads YFSETQ. The CDR3 here is CASSLLDRPRGHGYTF. In DNA, the CDR3 is TGCGCCAGCAGCTTATTAGACAGGCCCCGGGGCCATGGCTACACCTTC.

V usage is TRBV28 and J usage is TRBJ1-1, with TRBD1 identical over 8 bases. This CDR3 contains 14 residues. The V segment lost 1 base and the J segment 8 bases; nucleotides outside the gene matches: 6. Germline CDR1 and CDR2: MDHEN and SYDVKM. The CDR3 DNA is TGTGCCAGCAGTTTATTGGGACAGGTATACGAAGCTTTCTTT. Its translation: CASSLLGQVYEAFF.

The chain combines TRBV7-6 with TRBJ2-7, with a possible D match to TRBD2 (5 bases). Germline V gene sequence: CDR1 SGHVS, CDR2 FNYEAQ. The CDR3 is 14 residues long. The V end lost 2 bases, the J end lost 0 bases, and 8 bases lay between the germline ends. The chain's CDR3 is CASSLRESSYEQYF. The CDR3 coding sequence is TGTGCCAGCAGCTTAAGGGAGAGCTCCTACGAGCAGTACTTC.

The V call is TRBV29-1, the J call TRBJ2-3; TRBD2 matches 14 bases. CDR3 length: 14 residues. Germline V gives CDR1 SQVTM, CDR2 ANQGSEA. As DNA, the CDR3 is TGCAGTGCCGGACTAGCGGGAGGTACAGATACGCAGTATTTT. Residues: CSAGLAGGTDTQYF.

V and J are TRBV19 and TRBJ1-4; 9 nucleotides align to TRBD1. J lost 0 bases, V lost 9 bases, and 11 bases had no gene match. Per germline, CDR1 LNHDA and CDR2 SQIVND (reference sequence). There are 17 residues in the CDR3. DNA of the CDR3: TGTGCCAGCACCCCGGACAGGGGATATGCAACTAATGAAAAACTGTTTTTT. The encoded protein is CASTPDRGYATNEKLFF. Combining the CDR3 with reference TRBV19 and TRBJ1-4 gives the whole variable domain DGGITQSPKYLFRKEGQNVTLSCEQNLNHDAMYWYRQDPGQGLRLIYYSQIVNDFQKGDIAEGYSVSREKKESFPLTVTSAQKNPTAFYLCASTPDRGYATNEKLFFGSGTQLSVL.

The V gene is TRBV5-1, the J gene TRBJ2-3, with D possibly matching TRBD1 (6 bases). The CDR3 totals 16 residues. CDR1 is SGHRS, CDR2 YFSETQ, per germline. Trimming cost V 4 bases and J 5 bases, with 20 bases left between them. The chain's CDR3 is CASSLDRQGSGDTQYF. In nucleotides, the CDR3 is TGCGCCAGCAGCCTAGATAGGCAGGGGAGTGGAGATACGCAGTATTTT.

This clone has more than one count but fewer than ten. The chain couples TRBV4-1 to TRBJ2-7; TRBD1 agrees at 7 bases. Germline CDR1 and CDR2: MGHRA and YSYEKL. The CDR3 is 16 amino acids. V lost 1 base and J lost 0; bases outside the gene matches: 6. CDR3 bases: TGCGCCAGCAGCCAAGGAGGGGGCGATACCTCCTACGAGCAGTACTTC. It translates to CASSQGGGDTSYEQYF.

This chain connects TRBV6-5 to TRBJ1-1; D unresolved. With 2 bases removed from V and 0 bases from J, the gap between germline ends came to 13 bases. The CDR3 spans 16 residues. Germline-derived CDR1 and CDR2 are MNHEY and SVGAGI. In nucleotides, the CDR3 is TGTGCCAGCAGTTACACTATAGGGCGACTGAACACTGAAGCTTTCTTT. Protein product: CASSYTIGRLNTEAFF.

The V and J genes are TRBV29-1 and TRBJ2-7, with D maybe TRBD2 (6 bases). V shed 6 bases and J shed 0 bases, with 18 bases lying between them. The CDR3 covers 15 residues. Germline V gene sequence: CDR1 SQVTM, CDR2 ANQGSEA. The CDR3 DNA is TGCAGCGTCCTCCCCTGGGAGGTTTCCTCCTACGAGCAGTACTTC. It encodes CSVLPWEVSSYEQYF.

V is TRBV25-1 and J is TRBJ2-7, with 13 bases fitting TRBD2. CDR3 length equals 16 residues. Germline trimming cut 7 bases from V and 4 bases from J; bases unmatched to any gene: 10. Germline V gives CDR1 MGHDK, CDR2 SYGVNS. CDR3 DNA: TGTGCCAGCACCCAATACGGGACTAGCGGGAAGTACGAGCAGTACTTC. The encoded protein is CASTQYGTSGKYEQYF.

This clone was detected only once. V and J are TRBV27 and TRBJ2-3, with 8 bases lining up with TRBD2. Germline V gene sequence: CDR1 MNHEY, CDR2 SMNVEV (reference sequence). With V trimmed by 4 bases and J by 6 bases, 9 bases remained unmatched. CDR3 length: 15 residues. CDR3 bases: TGTGCCAGCAGTTCTCCGGGACTAGTCGTGGATACGCAGTATTTT. Protein: CASSSPGLVVDTQYF.

The chain couples TRBV30 to TRBJ2-5; D remains unclear. Germline-derived CDR1 and CDR2 are GTSNPN and SVGIG (reference sequence). V shed 0 bases and J shed 3 bases, with 11 bases lying between them. This CDR3 is 14 amino acids long. The CDR3 DNA sequence: TGTGCCTGGAGTGTATTCAGTAGGAAAGAGACCCAGTACTTC. Its translation: CAWSVFSRKETQYF.

The V and J genes are TRBV29-1 and TRBJ2-3, with 9 bases matching TRBD1. Per the germline V gene, CDR1 is SQVTM and CDR2 is ANQGSEA. The V gene end was trimmed by 7 bases and the J gene end by 0 bases; junction bases not matched to a gene: 14. The CDR3 runs 17 residues. In DNA, the CDR3 is TGCAGCGGGACTTCACAGGGGGCCATACCTAGCACAGATACGCAGTATTTT. Translating it yields CSGTSQGAIPSTDTQYF.